This T cell receptor beta chain was sequenced in a study of cytomegalovirus exposure and HLA in healthy donors. Study-level findings and limits: Likely technical artifact: a cluster of highly shared sequence variants.

The CDR3 is 14 amino acids. V lost 0 bases, J lost 2 bases, and 1 base stayed unmatched. Germline CDR1 SGHDT, CDR2 YYEEEE. Both 60 Vbeta primers and 13 Jbeta primers went into the PCR. Profiled with immunoSEQ multiplex PCR; TCRdb holds only in-frame clones, not every one. The repertoire holds tens of thousands of clones, with roughly four fifths as singletons. Points on this clone: The antigen is undetermined.

V usage is TRBV5-6 and J usage is TRBJ2-5; 7 positions agree with TRBD2. Sequencing used PBMCs. This clonotype originated in a human donor in good health. For the CDR3, the DNA is TGTGCCAGCAGCTTGGCTAGCGGACAAGAGACCCAGTACTTC. Translation gives CASSLASGQETQYF.